This T cell receptor (beta chain) was documented in a study of regulatory T cells in long-lasting Graves disease. Construction of TCR beta libraries relied on iRepertoire HTBI primers and on Arm-PCR targeting CDR3 regions. Original analysis: Throughout the samples, researchers identified 60 to 70 TRBV and approximately 15 TRBJ segments. TCRdb reprocessed the multiplex PCR reads with MiXCR, giving one entry per CDR3 protein. TCRdb's processing, not the authors', yielded these V and J calls. The top ten hold less than 25% of the sample, which has roughly 400,000 distinct CDR3 sequences, under 25% seen once. Documented time point: persistent/refractory GD, antithyroid drugs over 5 years with positive TRAb. RNA extracted from PBMCs served as the sequencing template. The sample holds a few counts of this clonotype. Antigen: not known. J was trimmed by 8 bases and V by 5 bases; bases with no gene match: 9. Germline V gene sequence: CDR1 LNHDA, CDR2 SQIVND (reference sequence). CDR3 length: 14 residues.

Study-wide points: New patients shared fewer public clonotypes (approximately 970) than persistent patients did (2,741).

The J gene is TRBJ1-2, the V gene TRBV19, with 9 positions matching TRBD1. The receptor was derived from a female donor with Graves disease. The specimen was peripheral blood mononuclear cells (PBMCs), collected when the disease was refractory, from a patient treated with antithyroid drugs. The CDR3 DNA reads as TGTGCCAGTAGTTTGGGACAGGGTGTTGCAGGCTACACCTTC. It codes for CASSLGQGVAGYTF.